Sequencing of this T cell receptor beta chain was carried out in a study of T cell changes during pregnancy in multiple sclerosis. Profiled with immunoSEQ multiplex PCR; TCRdb holds only in-frame clones, not every one. The sample yields about 59,000 clones, just over 90% seen once. The sample holds one count of this clone. Relative to the germline gene, one junction end is altered; a read error may explain this. Germline CDR1 is LGHNA and CDR2 is YSLEER. The CDR3 length is 12 residues. The chain employs TRBV4-3 and TRBJ2-7; the match to TRBD2 covers 9 bases. This specimen consisted of CD4+ T cells from peripheral blood mononuclear cells, obtained before pregnancy. This TCR derives from a female donor with multiple sclerosis, enrolled in a pregnancy study. CDR3 sequence (DNA): TGCGCCAGCAGCCAAGGCGGGGGGGGCTTGAACTTC. Translated, it gives CASSQGGGGLNF.